The TCR beta chain under discussion was sequenced for a study of T cell repertoires in cytomegalovirus infection. About the study: The public TCR beta signatures pointed to both CMV infection and matching HLA type.

TCRdb reprocessed the reads via MiXCR and lists one record per CDR3 protein. The sample carries 200,000 to 300,000 distinct CDR3 sequences, approximately 13% recorded once. Study results and caveats: CMV carriers having the relevant HLA were flagged by cumulative public TCR beta family frequency. HLA-C-restricted CMV-specific TCR beta clonotypes were dominant in the ex vivo response.

This clonotype was detected many times. Its matching antigen is unknown. The receptor was derived from a human donor in good health (CMV status not recorded). Some clones in this sample may be carry-over from other donors' samples. The sample consisted of PBMCs.

The CDR3 DNA sequence: TGTGCCAGCAGCTTATCGGGGACAGGTTATGGCTACACCTTC. Protein: CASSLSGTGYGYTF. The chain carries TRBV7-2 and TRBJ1-2, with 8 bases identical to TRBD1. The V gene end was trimmed by 2 bases and the J gene end by 5 bases; junction bases not matched to a gene: 4. CDR1 and CDR2 (germline): SGHTA, FQGNSA. The CDR3 runs 14 residues.